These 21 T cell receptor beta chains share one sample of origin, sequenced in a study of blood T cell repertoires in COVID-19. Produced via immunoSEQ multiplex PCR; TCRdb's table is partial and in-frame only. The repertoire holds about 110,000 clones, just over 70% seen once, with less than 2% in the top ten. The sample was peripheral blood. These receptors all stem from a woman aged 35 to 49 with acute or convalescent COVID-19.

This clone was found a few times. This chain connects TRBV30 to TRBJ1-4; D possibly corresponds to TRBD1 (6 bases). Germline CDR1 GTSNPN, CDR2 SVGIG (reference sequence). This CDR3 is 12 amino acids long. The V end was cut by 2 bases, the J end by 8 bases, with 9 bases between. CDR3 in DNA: TGTGCCTGGAGTCGCCAGGGGGAAAAACTGTTTTTT. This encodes CAWSRQGEKLFF.

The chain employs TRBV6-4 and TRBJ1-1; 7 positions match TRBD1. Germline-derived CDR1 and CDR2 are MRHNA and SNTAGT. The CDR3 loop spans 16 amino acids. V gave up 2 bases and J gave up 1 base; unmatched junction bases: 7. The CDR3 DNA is TGTGCCAGCAGTGACACACGACAGGGTAGGAACACTGAAGCTTTCTTT. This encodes CASSDTRQGRNTEAFF.

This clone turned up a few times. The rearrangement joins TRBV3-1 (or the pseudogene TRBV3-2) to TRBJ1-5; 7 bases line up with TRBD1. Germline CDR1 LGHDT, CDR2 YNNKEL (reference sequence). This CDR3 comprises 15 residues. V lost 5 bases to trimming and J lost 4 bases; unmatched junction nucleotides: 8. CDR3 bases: TGTGCCAGCAGCGCGCCGGGACAGATTAATCAGCCCCAGCATTTT. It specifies CASSAPGQINQPQHF.

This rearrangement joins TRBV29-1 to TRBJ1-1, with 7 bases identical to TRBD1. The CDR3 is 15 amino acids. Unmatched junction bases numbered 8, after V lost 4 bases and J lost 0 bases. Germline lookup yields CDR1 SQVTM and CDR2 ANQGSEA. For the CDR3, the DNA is TGCAGCGTTGTGGGGACAGAGATCATGAACACTGAAGCTTTCTTT. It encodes CSVVGTEIMNTEAFF.

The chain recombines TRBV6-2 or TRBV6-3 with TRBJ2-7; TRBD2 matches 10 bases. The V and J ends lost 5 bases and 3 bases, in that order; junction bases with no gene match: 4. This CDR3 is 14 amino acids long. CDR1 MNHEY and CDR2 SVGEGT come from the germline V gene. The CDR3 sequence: CASSRLAGVYEQYF. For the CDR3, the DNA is TGTGCCAGCAGTCGGCTAGCGGGGGTCTACGAGCAGTACTTC.

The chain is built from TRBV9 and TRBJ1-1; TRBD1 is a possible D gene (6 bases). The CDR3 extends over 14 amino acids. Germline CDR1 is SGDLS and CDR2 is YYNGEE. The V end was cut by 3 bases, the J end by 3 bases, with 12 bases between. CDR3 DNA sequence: TGTGCCAGCAGCGCACACAGGGCCGACACTGAAGCTTTCTTT. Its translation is CASSAHRADTEAFF.

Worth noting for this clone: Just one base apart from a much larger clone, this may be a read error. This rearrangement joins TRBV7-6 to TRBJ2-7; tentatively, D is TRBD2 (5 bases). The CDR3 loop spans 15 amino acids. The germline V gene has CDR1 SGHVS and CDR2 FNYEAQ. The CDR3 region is CTSSLANSHTYEQYF. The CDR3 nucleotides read TGTACCAGCAGCTTAGCGAACAGTCACACCTACGAGCAGTACTTC.

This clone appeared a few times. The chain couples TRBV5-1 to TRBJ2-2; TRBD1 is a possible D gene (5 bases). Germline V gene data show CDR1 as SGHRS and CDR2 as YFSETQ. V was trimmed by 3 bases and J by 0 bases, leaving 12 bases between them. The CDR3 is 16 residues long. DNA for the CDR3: TGCGCCAGCAGCTCCTGGACACCTACGAACACCGGGGAGCTGTTTTTT. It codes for CASSSWTPTNTGELFF. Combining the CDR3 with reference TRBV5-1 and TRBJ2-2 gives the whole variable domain KAGVTQTPRYLIKTRGQQVTLSCSPISGHRSVSWYQQTPGQGLQFLFEYFSETQRNKGNFPGRFSGRQFSNSRSEMNVSTLELGDSALYLCASSSWTPTNTGELFFGEGSRLTVL.

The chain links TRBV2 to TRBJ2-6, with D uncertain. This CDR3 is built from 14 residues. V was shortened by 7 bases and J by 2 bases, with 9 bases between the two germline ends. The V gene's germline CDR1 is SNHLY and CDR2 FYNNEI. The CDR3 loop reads CASIAYTGANVLTF. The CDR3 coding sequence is TGTGCCAGCATAGCCTATACTGGGGCCAACGTCCTGACTTTC.

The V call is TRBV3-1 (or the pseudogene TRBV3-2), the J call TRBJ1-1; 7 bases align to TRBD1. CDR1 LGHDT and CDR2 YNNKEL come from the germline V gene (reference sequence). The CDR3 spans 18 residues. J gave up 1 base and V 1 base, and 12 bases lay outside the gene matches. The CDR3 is CASSQGGRGSIKNTEAFF. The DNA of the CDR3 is TGTGCCAGCAGCCAAGGGGGCAGGGGGAGTATAAAGAACACTGAAGCTTTCTTT.

The CDR3 protein is CASTRQGYTF. The CDR3, as DNA: TGTGCCAGCACTAGGCAAGGCTACACCTTC. V and J are TRBV6-5 and TRBJ1-2; D gene unclear. This CDR3 region has 10 residues. Trimming cost V 7 bases and J 8 bases, with 8 bases left between them. Germline loops: CDR1 MNHEY, CDR2 SVGAGI.

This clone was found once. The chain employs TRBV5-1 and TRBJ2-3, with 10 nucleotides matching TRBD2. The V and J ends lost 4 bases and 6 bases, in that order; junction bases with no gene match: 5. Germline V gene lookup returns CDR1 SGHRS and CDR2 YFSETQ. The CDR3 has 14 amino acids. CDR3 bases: TGCGCCAGCAGCCCGAGCGGGGGGGTTGATACGCAGTATTTT. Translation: CASSPSGGVDTQYF.

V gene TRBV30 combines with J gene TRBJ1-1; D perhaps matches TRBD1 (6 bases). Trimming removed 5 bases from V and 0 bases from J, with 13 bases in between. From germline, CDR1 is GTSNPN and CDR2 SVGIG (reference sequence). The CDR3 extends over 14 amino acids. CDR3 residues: CAWGREGVNTEAFF. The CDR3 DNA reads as TGTGCCTGGGGCCGGGAGGGGGTGAACACTGAAGCTTTCTTT.

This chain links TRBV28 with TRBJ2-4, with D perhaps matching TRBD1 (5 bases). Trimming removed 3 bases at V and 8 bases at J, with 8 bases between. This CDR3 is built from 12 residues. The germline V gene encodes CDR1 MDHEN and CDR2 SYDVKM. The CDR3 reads CASSFQGYIQYF. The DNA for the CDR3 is TGTGCCAGCAGTTTTCAGGGATACATTCAGTACTTC. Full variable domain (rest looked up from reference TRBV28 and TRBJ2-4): DVKVTQSSRYLVKRTGEKVFLECVQDMDHENMFWYRQDPGLGLRLIYFSYDVKMKEKGDIPEGYSVSREKKERFSLILESASTNQTSMYLCASSFQGYIQYFGAGTRLSVL.

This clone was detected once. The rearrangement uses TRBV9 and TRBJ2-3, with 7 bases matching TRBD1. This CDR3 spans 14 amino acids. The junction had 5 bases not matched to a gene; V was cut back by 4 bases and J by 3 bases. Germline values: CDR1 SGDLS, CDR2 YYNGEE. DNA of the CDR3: TGTGCCAGCAGCCGACAGGGAGAGACAGATACGCAGTATTTT. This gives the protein CASSRQGETDTQYF.

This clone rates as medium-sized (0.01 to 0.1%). The CDR3 nucleotides read TGTGCCAGTAGTCCCGCCGCCGGGACAGGGGCGAGCAATCAGCCCCAGCATTTT. This translates into CASSPAAGTGASNQPQHF. This chain uses TRBV19 with TRBJ1-5; 10 positions agree with TRBD1. V lost 5 bases to trimming and J lost 1 base; unmatched junction nucleotides: 11. Germline CDR1 and CDR2: LNHDA and SQIVND (reference sequence). The CDR3 runs to 18 residues.

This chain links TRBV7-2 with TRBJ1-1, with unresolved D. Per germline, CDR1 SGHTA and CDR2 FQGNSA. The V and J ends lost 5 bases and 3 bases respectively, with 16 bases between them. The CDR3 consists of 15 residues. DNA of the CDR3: TGTGCCAGCAGCCCGTATTCGGAGAGGGACACTGAAGCTTTCTTT. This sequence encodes CASSPYSERDTEAFF.

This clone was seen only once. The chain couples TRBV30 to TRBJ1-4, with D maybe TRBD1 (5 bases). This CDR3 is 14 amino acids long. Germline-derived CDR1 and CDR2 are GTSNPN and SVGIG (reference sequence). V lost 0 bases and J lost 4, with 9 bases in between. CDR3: CAWSVGGGNEKLFF. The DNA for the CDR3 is TGTGCCTGGAGTGTGGGCGGGGGTAATGAAAAACTGTTTTTT. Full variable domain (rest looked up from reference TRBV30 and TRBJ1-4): SQTIHQWPATLVQPVGSPLSLECTVEGTSNPNLYWYRQAAGRGLQLLFYSVGIGQISSEVPQNLSASRPQDRQFILSSKKLLLSDSGFYLCAWSVGGGNEKLFFGSGTQLSVL.

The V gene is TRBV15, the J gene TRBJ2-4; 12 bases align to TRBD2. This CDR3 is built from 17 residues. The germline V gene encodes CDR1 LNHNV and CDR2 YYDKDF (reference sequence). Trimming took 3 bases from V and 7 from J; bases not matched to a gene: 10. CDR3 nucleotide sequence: TGTGCCACCAGCAGTGCTAGCGGGGGGGCCTCCAGGAACATTCAGTACTTC. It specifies CATSSASGGASRNIQYF.

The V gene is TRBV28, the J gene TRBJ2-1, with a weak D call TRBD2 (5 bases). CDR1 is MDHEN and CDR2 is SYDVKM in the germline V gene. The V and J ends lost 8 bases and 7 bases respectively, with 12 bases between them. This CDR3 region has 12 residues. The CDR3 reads CASRLAANEQFF. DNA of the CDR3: TGTGCCAGCCGGCTAGCTGCTAATGAGCAGTTCTTC. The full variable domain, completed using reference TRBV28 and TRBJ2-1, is DVKVTQSSRYLVKRTGEKVFLECVQDMDHENMFWYRQDPGLGLRLIYFSYDVKMKEKGDIPEGYSVSREKKERFSLILESASTNQTSMYLCASRLAANEQFFGPGTRLTVL.

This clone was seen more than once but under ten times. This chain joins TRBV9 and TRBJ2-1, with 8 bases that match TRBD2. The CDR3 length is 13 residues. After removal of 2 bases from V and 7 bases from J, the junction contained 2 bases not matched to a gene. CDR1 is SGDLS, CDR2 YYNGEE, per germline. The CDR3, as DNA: TGTGCCAGCAGCGTTACGGGAGGGAATGAGCAGTTCTTC. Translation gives CASSVTGGNEQFF.